This is a list of T cell receptor beta chains from one sample in a study of T-cell reconstitution after alpha-beta-depleted transplantation in children. Using its own MiXCR run on the PCR reads, TCRdb lists one record per CDR3 protein. The sample has some 490,000 distinct CDR3 sequences, approximately 12% seen once; the top ten hold 4.5% to 6%. Sequenced material: PBMCs from the stem cell graft donor, taken from the stem cell graft. The receptors stem from a human donor who donated a stem cell graft to a child with combined immunodeficiency. Each CDR3 is given with its conserved first and last residue. The D gene is left open where the match is weak. Some rows mark clone size as missing; the rest say once, few, many or name a class of expanded clone.

CDR3aa,CDR3nt,j_gene,v_gene,d_gene,abundance
CATSRDRRVLDEQFF,TGTGCCACCAGCAGAGATAGGCGGGTGCTTGATGAGCAGTTCTTC,TRBJ2-1,TRBV15,-,many
CASSYYRVGYEQYF,TGTGCCAGCAGTTACTACAGGGTTGGCTACGAGCAGTACTTC,TRBJ2-7,TRBV6-5,-,-
CASSGQGGETQYF,TGTGCCAGCAGTGGTCAGGGCGGAGAGACCCAGTACTTC,TRBJ2-5,TRBV6-1,-,many
CASSFKGNGYTF,TGTGCCAGCAGTTTCAAGGGTAACGGCTACACCTTC,TRBJ1-2,TRBV12-3/TRBV12-4,-,many
CASSQVDRGGPEAFF,TGTGCCAGCAGCCAGGTGGACAGGGGGGGACCTGAAGCTTTCTTT,TRBJ1-1,TRBV4-2,TRBD1,many
CASGQGSSGANVLTF,TGTGCCAGCGGACAGGGGTCTTCTGGGGCCAACGTCCTGACTTTC,TRBJ2-6,TRBV6-5,TRBD1,many
CASSQKPGQGASDTQYF,TGTGCCAGCAGCCAAAAACCGGGACAGGGGGCATCAGATACGCAGTATTTT,TRBJ2-3,TRBV4-2,TRBD1,-
CASGGTTQETQYF,TGTGCCAGCGGAGGGACTACCCAAGAGACCCAGTACTTC,TRBJ2-5,TRBV2,TRBD2,few
CSARDPMGSDQPQHF,TGCAGTGCTAGGGACCCCATGGGATCCGATCAGCCCCAGCATTTT,TRBJ1-5,TRBV20-1,-,-
CASSTTTGGAREQYF,TGTGCCAGCAGCACAACAACCGGGGGGGCCCGCGAGCAGTACTTC,TRBJ2-7,TRBV9,TRBD2,many
CASTAGGAQYF,TGTGCCAGCACCGCCGGGGGGGCCCAGTACTTC,TRBJ2-5,TRBV6-5,TRBD2,many
CASSLATSGSTDTQYF,TGTGCCAGCAGCTTAGCGACTAGCGGGAGCACAGATACGCAGTATTTT,TRBJ2-3,TRBV7-8,TRBD2,few
CASSRGRQAYEQYF,TGCGCCAGCAGCCGTGGCAGGCAGGCGTACGAGCAGTACTTC,TRBJ2-7,TRBV4-3,-,-
CASSGDSSEQYF,TGCGCCAGCAGCGGGGACAGTTCCGAGCAGTACTTC,TRBJ2-7,TRBV5-1,TRBD1,few
CSVARDRWANVLTF,TGCAGCGTTGCCCGGGACAGGTGGGCCAACGTCCTGACTTTC,TRBJ2-6,TRBV29-1,TRBD1,many
CASSPRRGRGDTQYF,TGTGCCAGCAGCCCCCGTCGGGGGAGGGGCGATACGCAGTATTTT,TRBJ2-3,TRBV11-3,TRBD2,-
CSVAHSASSGSWETQYF,TGCAGCGTCGCTCACTCCGCAAGTAGCGGGAGCTGGGAGACCCAGTACTTC,TRBJ2-5,TRBV29-1,TRBD2,once
CASSLNRQVSIDEQYF,TGTGCCAGCAGCTTAAATCGACAGGTCTCCATCGACGAGCAGTACTTC,TRBJ2-7,TRBV11-2,-,few
CASSFRGRGYTF,TGTGCTAGCAGCTTCAGGGGGCGCGGCTACACCTTC,TRBJ1-2,TRBV7-7,TRBD1,many
CASSYGTGAYEQYF,TGTGCCAGCAGTTACGGGACAGGCGCCTACGAGCAGTACTTC,TRBJ2-7,TRBV6-2/TRBV6-3,TRBD1,-
CASSLQGTYNEQFF,TGCGCCAGCAGCTTACAGGGGACCTACAATGAGCAGTTCTTC,TRBJ2-1,TRBV27,TRBD1,many
CASSRTRDNEQFF,TGTGCCAGCAGCCGGACAAGGGACAATGAGCAGTTCTTC,TRBJ2-1,TRBV12-3/TRBV12-4,-,-